This T cell receptor beta chain was retrieved from a study of T cells in Graves' hyperthyroidism and ophthalmopathy. There were TCR beta CDR3 regions amplified from RNA transcripts. During a first-round RT-PCR of the TCR CDR3, the HTBI primer set was used. TCRdb reprocessed the multiplex PCR reads via MiXCR and lists one record per CDR3 protein. The data hold 490,000 or so distinct CDR3 sequences, with roughly 21% observed a single time. The germline gives CDR1 KGHDR, CDR2 SFDVKD. The CDR3 totals 13 residues. With 6 bases removed from V and 5 bases from J, the gap between germline ends came to 13 bases. Inclusion characteristics of ophthalmopathy patients comprised a Clinical Activity Score of at least 3, a NOSPECS grade of at least 4, and duration under 3 months.

The chain carries TRBV24-1 and TRBJ2-7; a weak D match, TRBD1 (6 bases). The sequencing sample was made of blood. This clonotype was sampled from a man aged 35-49 years with Graves' ophthalmopathy. CDR3 in amino acids: CATSREGDNEQYF. The CDR3 region has the DNA TGTGCCACCAGTCGAGAAGGGGACAACGAGCAGTACTTC.